These T cell receptor beta chains were read from a single sample in a study of T cell repertoires in cytomegalovirus infection. Via MiXCR, TCRdb re-called the reads, giving one row per CDR3 protein. This table has around 430,000 distinct CDR3 sequences, roughly 43% appearing once. Their recognized antigens are unknown. Sequencing was performed on cultured PBMCs, taken from culture after CMV antigen stimulation. Source of these receptors: a human donor in good health (CMV status not recorded). Some clones in this sample may be carry-over from other donors' samples. Each CDR3 is given with its conserved first and last residue. A D gene is named only where the DNA matches it firmly. Clone size is stated in some rows and not others, as once, few, many or a class when expanded.

v_gene	abundance	j_gene	d_gene	CDR3aa	CDR3nt
TRBV4-1	once	TRBJ2-5	-	CASSQGLVSAKTQYF	TGCGCCAGCAGCCAAGGCCTAGTGTCAGCTAAGACCCAGTACTTC
TRBV7-6	once	TRBJ1-5	-	CASSLDGDNQPQHF	TGTGCCAGCAGCTTAGACGGAGACAATCAGCCCCAGCATTTT
TRBV7-2	-	TRBJ2-7	TRBD2	CASSPIAGTYEQYF	TGTGCCAGCAGCCCGATAGCGGGAACCTACGAGCAGTACTTC
TRBV27	-	TRBJ2-1	-	CASSLSGFEQFF	TGTGCCAGCAGCCTGAGCGGATTTGAGCAGTTCTTC
TRBV7-2	-	TRBJ2-1	-	CASSSRANGEQFF	TGTGCCAGCAGCTCGAGGGCCAACGGTGAGCAGTTCTTC
TRBV11-2	-	TRBJ2-7	-	CASSSVRAGSYEQYF	TGTGCCAGCAGCTCCGTGAGGGCAGGGTCCTACGAGCAGTACTTC
TRBV7-2	few	TRBJ2-6	TRBD2	CASSPKGVSGVSGANVLTF	TGTGCCAGCAGCCCAAAGGGGGTTAGCGGGGTCTCTGGGGCCAACGTCCTGACTTTC
TRBV6-6	-	TRBJ1-6	-	CASSYSSAGRGNSPLHF	TGTGCCAGCAGTTACTCGTCGGCCGGGCGCGGAAATTCACCCCTCCACTTT
TRBV6-1	-	TRBJ1-6	-	CASSAGGSPLHF	TGTGCCAGCAGCGCGGGGGGGTCACCCCTCCACTTT
TRBV7-2	few	TRBJ2-3	TRBD1	CASSLGTGATDTQYF	TGTGCCAGCAGCTTAGGGACAGGGGCCACAGATACGCAGTATTTT
TRBV6-2/TRBV6-3	few	TRBJ2-7	-	CASSYSPDYPYEQYF	TGTGCCAGCAGTTACTCCCCGGACTACCCCTACGAGCAGTACTTC
TRBV5-4	once	TRBJ2-1	-	CASSLQGRGNEQFF	TGTGCCAGCAGCTTGCAGGGCAGGGGCAATGAGCAGTTCTTC
TRBV7-4	few	TRBJ2-5	-	CASSTWDTPTQYF	TGTGCCAGCAGTACTTGGGACACCCCGACCCAGTACTTC
TRBV12-3/TRBV12-4	-	TRBJ2-1	TRBD2	CASSSTSPGQFF	TGTGCCAGCAGTTCGACTAGCCCGGGGCAGTTCTTC
TRBV19	few	TRBJ2-2	-	CASGTSYPANTGELFF	TGTGCCAGCGGGACTTCGTACCCAGCGAACACCGGGGAGCTGTTTTTT
TRBV5-6	-	TRBJ2-4	TRBD1	CASSLGQGGNIQYF	TGTGCCAGCAGCTTGGGACAGGGGGGAAACATTCAGTACTTC
TRBV7-2	few	TRBJ2-7	TRBD1	CASSFRDRLTHEQYF	TGTGCCAGCAGCTTCCGGGACAGACTAACGCACGAGCAGTACTTC
TRBV5-1	once	TRBJ1-6	-	CASKPRVTYNSPLHF	TGCGCCAGCAAGCCCAGGGTCACCTATAATTCACCCCTCCACTTT
TRBV4-1	-	TRBJ1-5	-	CASSPSGRTNQPQHF	TGCGCCAGCAGCCCGTCCGGGAGGACCAATCAGCCCCAGCATTTT
TRBV19	few	TRBJ2-7	-	CATTPDATTTYEQYF	TGTGCCACCACCCCGGACGCGACTACCACCTACGAGCAGTACTTC
TRBV6-5	-	TRBJ2-7	-	CASSPRRVGCEQYF	TGTGCCAGCAGCCCCCGCAGGGTAGGCTGCGAGCAGTACTTC
TRBV5-4	few	TRBJ2-3	TRBD1	CASSLGQGKDTQYF	TGTGCCAGCAGCTTGGGACAGGGCAAAGATACGCAGTATTTT
TRBV9	-	TRBJ2-1	TRBD1	CASSSGQGAKQFF	TGTGCCAGCAGCTCGGGACAGGGGGCGAAGCAGTTCTTC
TRBV20-1	-	TRBJ1-2	-	CSARDRRGSGYTF	TGCAGTGCTAGAGATCGACGGGGGAGCGGCTACACCTTC
TRBV5-4	few	TRBJ2-3	-	CASSSDRLGDTQYF	TGTGCCAGCAGCTCAGACAGGTTAGGAGATACGCAGTATTTT
TRBV12-3/TRBV12-4	-	TRBJ2-7	TRBD2	CASSPLAGGTGWEQYF	TGTGCCAGCAGTCCTCTAGCGGGTGGAACCGGGTGGGAGCAGTACTTC
TRBV19	few	TRBJ1-1	-	CASSILGRGPAEAFF	TGTGCCAGTAGTATTTTAGGCAGGGGACCAGCTGAAGCTTTCTTT
TRBV27	few	TRBJ1-6	-	CASSLTRRSPLHF	TGTGCCAGCAGCCTCACTCGGCGTTCACCCCTCCACTTT
TRBV5-1	few	TRBJ2-5	-	CASSLVLGEETQYF	TGCGCCAGCAGCTTGGTTCTGGGGGAAGAGACCCAGTACTTC
TRBV12-3/TRBV12-4	few	TRBJ2-6	TRBD1	CASNRGTGRSGANVLTF	TGTGCCAGCAACCGGGGGACAGGACGCTCTGGGGCCAACGTCCTGACTTTC
TRBV19	-	TRBJ2-7	-	CASSDPTTGSYEQYF	TGTGCCAGTAGTGACCCGACGACAGGCTCCTACGAGCAGTACTTC
TRBV7-2	many	TRBJ2-3	TRBD2	CASSLRGGRVGDTQYF	TGTGCCAGCAGCTTACGCGGGGGGCGGGTAGGAGATACGCAGTATTTT
TRBV7-2	-	TRBJ2-7	-	CASLPGESSYEQYF	TGTGCCAGCCTTCCGGGGGAAAGCTCCTACGAGCAGTACTTC
TRBV14	few	TRBJ2-3	TRBD2	CASSPDPGTSGWTDTQYF	TGTGCCAGCAGCCCAGACCCGGGGACTAGCGGGTGGACCGATACGCAGTATTTT